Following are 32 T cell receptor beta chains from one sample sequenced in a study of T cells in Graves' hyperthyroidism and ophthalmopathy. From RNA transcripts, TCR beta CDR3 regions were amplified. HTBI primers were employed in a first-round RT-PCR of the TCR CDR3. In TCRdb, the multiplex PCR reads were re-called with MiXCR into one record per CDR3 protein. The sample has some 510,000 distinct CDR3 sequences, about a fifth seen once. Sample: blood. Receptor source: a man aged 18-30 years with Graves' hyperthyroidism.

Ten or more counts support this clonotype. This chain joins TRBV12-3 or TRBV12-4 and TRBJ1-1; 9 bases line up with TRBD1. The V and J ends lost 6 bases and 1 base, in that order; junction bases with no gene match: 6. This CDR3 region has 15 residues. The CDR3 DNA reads TGTGCCAGCAGGAGACAGGGGGTCCCGAACACTGAAGCTTTCTTT. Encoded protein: CASRRQGVPNTEAFF.

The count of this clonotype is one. CDR3 sequence (DNA): TGTGCCACCAGTGACCGGGGACAGATTGAAGAGACCCAGTACTTC. Its translation: CATSDRGQIEETQYF. The chain joins TRBV24-1 to TRBJ2-5, with 7 bases aligning to TRBD1. Germline V gives CDR1 KGHDR, CDR2 SFDVKD. This CDR3 comprises 15 residues. V lost 4 bases, J lost 3 bases, and 7 bases stayed unmatched.

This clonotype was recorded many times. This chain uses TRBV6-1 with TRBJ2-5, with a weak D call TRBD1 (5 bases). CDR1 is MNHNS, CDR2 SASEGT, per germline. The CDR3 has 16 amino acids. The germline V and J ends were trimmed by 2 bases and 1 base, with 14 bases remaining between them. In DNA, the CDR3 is TGTGCCAGCAGTGAATTGGGTGGAAGGGGCCAAGAGACCCAGTACTTC. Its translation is CASSELGGRGQETQYF.

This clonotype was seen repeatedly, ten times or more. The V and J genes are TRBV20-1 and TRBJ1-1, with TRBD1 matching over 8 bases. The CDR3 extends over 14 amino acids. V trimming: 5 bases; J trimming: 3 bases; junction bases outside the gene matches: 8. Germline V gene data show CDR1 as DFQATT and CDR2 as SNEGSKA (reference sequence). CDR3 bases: TGCAGTGCTTCATCGACAGGGGTGGACACTGAAGCTTTCTTT. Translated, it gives CSASSTGVDTEAFF.

CDR3 nucleotide sequence: TGTGCCAGCAGCCGAAATGGACTAGCTGGCGAGCAGTACTTC. This sequence encodes CASSRNGLAGEQYF. The chain employs TRBV7-8 and TRBJ2-7; 8 positions match TRBD2. CDR1 is SGHVS, CDR2 FQNEAQ, per germline. Trimming removed 5 bases from V and 6 bases from J; junction bases left unmatched: 9. The CDR3 contains 14 residues.

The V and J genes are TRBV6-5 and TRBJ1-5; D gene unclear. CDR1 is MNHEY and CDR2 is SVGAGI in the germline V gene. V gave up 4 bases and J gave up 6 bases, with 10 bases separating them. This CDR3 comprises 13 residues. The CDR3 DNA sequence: TGTGCCAGCAGTTCCATGAGCGGTCAGCCCCAGCATTTT. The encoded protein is CASSSMSGQPQHF.

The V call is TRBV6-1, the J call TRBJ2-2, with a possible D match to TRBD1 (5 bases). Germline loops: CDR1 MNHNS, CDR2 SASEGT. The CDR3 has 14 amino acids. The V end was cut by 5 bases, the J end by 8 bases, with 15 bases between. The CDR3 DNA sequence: TGTGCCAGCAGTATTGCAGGGAAAGTGGGGGAGCTGTTTTTT. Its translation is CASSIAGKVGELFF.

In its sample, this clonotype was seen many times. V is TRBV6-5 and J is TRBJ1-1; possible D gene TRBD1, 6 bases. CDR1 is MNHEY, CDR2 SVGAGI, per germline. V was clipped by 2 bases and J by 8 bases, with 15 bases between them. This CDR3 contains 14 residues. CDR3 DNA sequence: TGTGCCAGCAGTTACCCTGAGACAGGAGACGAAGCTTTCTTT. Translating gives CASSYPETGDEAFF.

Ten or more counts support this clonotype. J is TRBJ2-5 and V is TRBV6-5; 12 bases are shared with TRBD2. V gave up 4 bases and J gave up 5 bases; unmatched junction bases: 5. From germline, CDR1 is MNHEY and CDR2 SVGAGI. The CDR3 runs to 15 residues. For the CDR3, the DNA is TGTGCCAGCAGTTCTAGCGGGGGGGCTCGGGAGACCCAGTACTTC. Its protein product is CASSSSGGARETQYF.

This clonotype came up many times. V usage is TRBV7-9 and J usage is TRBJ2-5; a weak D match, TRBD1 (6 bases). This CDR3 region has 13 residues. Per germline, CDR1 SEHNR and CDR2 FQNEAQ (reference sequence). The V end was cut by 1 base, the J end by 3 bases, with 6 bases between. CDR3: CASSLGTEETQYF. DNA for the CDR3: TGTGCCAGCAGCTTAGGGACAGAAGAGACCCAGTACTTC.

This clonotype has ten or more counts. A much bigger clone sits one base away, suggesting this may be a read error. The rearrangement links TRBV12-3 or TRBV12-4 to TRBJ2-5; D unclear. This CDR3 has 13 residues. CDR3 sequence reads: CASSFWSQETKYF. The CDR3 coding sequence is TGTGCCAGCAGTTTCTGGTCCCAAGAGACCAAGTACTTC.

The CDR3 reads CASTLGGNEQYF. CDR3 nucleotide sequence: TGTGCCAGCACCTTGGGGGGTAACGAGCAGTACTTC. V and J are TRBV28 and TRBJ2-7, with D possibly matching TRBD2 (6 bases). V lost 7 bases and J lost 5, with 12 bases in between. Looked up from germline, CDR1 is MDHEN and CDR2 is SYDVKM. The CDR3 contains 12 residues.

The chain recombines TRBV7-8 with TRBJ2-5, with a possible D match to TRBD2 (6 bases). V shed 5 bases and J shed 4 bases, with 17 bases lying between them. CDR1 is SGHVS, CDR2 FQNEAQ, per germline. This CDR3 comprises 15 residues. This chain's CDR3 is CASSLGRNPRETQYF. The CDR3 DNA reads TGTGCCAGCAGCCTGGGGAGGAACCCTAGAGAGACCCAGTACTTC.

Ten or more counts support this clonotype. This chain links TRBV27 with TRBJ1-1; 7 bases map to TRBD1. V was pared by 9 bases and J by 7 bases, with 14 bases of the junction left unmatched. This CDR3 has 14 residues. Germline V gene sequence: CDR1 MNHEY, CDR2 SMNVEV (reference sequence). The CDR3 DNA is TGTGCCAGTCTGACCCCAGGGGGGCGGGATGAAGCTTTCTTT. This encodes CASLTPGGRDEAFF.

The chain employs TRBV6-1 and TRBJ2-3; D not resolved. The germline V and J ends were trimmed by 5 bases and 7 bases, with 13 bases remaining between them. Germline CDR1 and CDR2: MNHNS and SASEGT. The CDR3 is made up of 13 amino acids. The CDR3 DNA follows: TGTGCCAGCAGTCCCCTCCGAGCACATACGCAGTATTTT. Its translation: CASSPLRAHTQYF.

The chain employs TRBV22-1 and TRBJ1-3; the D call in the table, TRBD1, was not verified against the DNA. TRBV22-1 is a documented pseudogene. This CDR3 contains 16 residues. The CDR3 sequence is CACSYLGLGRGNTIYF. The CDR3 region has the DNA TGTGCCTGCAGTTACCTCGGACTGGGACGAGGGAACACCATATATTTT.

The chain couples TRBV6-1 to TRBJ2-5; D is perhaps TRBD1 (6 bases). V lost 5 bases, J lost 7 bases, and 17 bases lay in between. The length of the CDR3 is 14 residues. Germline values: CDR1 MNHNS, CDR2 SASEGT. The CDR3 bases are TGTGCCAGCAGTAAAGACAGGTTCAGTGTGACCCAGTACTTC. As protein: CASSKDRFSVTQYF.

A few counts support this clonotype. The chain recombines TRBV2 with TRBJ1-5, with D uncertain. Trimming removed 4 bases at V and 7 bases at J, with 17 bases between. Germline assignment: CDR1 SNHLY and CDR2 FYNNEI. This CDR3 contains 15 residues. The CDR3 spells CASSVPARPHQPQHF. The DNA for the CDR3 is TGTGCCAGCAGTGTCCCAGCCAGACCCCACCAGCCCCAGCATTTT.

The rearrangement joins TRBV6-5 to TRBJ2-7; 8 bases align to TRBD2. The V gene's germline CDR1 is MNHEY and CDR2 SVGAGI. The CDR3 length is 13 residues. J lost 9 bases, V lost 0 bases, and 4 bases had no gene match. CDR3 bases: TGTGCCAGCAGTTACTCTCCGGGGGGGAGGCAGTACTTC. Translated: CASSYSPGGRQYF.

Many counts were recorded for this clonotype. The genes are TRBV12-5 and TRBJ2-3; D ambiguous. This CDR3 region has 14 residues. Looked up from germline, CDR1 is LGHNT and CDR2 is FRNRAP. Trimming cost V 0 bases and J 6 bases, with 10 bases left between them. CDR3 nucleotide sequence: TGTGCTAGTGGTTTGGTCCCACAGAGGGATACGCAGTATTTT. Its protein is CASGLVPQRDTQYF. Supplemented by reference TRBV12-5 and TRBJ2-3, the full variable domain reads DARVTQTPRHKVTEMGQEVTMRCQPILGHNTVFWYRQTMMQGLELLAYFRNRAPLDDSGMPKDRFSAEMPDATLATLKIQPSEPRDSAVYFCASGLVPQRDTQYFGPGTRLTVL.

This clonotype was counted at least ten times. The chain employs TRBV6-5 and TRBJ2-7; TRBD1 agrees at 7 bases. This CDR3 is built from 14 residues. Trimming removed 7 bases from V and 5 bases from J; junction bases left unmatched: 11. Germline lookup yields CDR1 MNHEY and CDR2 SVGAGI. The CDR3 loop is CASISPHRGHEQYF. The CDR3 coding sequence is TGTGCCAGCATATCCCCCCACAGGGGCCACGAGCAGTACTTC.

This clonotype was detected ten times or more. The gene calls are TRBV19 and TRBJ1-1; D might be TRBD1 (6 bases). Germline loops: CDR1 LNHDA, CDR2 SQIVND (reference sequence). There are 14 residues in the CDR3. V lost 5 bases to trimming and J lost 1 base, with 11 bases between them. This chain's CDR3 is CASSGETGNTEAFF. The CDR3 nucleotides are TGTGCCAGTAGTGGGGAGACAGGGAACACTGAAGCTTTCTTT.

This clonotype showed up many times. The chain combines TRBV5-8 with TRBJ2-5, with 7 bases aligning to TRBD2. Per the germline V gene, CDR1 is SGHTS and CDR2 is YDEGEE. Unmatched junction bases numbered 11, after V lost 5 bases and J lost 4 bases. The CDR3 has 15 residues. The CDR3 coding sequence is TGTGCCAGCAGGAACGGGCGAACGGGGGGAGAGACCCAGTACTTC. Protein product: CASRNGRTGGETQYF.

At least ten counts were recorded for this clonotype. The CDR3 spells CASGLFGGGGSFYEQYF. The CDR3 bases are TGTGCTAGTGGTTTGTTTGGGGGTGGGGGCAGTTTCTACGAGCAGTACTTC. V is TRBV12-5 and J is TRBJ2-7, with D possibly TRBD1 on 6 matching bases. The CDR3 runs 17 residues. Looked up from germline, CDR1 is LGHNT and CDR2 is FRNRAP. V lost 2 bases to trimming and J lost 3 bases, with 20 bases between them.

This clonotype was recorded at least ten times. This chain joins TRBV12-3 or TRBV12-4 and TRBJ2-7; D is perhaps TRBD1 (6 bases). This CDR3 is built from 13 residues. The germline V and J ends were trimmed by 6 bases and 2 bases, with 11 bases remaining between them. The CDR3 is CASSSRDTYEQYF. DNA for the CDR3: TGTGCCAGCAGCTCCCGGGACACCTACGAGCAGTACTTC.

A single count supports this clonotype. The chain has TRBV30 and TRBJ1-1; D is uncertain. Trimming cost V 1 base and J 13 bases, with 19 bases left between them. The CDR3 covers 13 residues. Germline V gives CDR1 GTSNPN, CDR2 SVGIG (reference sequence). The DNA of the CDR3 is TGTGCCTGGAGTGCCCTGGGCTACACTGAGGGTTTCTTT. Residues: CAWSALGYTEGFF.

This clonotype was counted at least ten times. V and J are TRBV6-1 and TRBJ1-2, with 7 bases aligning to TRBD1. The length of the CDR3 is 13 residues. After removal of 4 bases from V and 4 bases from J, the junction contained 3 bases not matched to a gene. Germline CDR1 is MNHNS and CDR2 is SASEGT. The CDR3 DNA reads TGTGCCAGCAGTGCTCGACAGGGCTATGGCTACACCTTC. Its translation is CASSARQGYGYTF.

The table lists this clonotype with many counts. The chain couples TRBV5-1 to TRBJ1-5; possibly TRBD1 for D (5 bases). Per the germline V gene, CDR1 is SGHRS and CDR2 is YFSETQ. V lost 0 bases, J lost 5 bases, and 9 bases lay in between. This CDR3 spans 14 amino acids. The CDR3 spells CASSLAGPDQPQHF. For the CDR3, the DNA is TGCGCCAGCAGCTTGGCAGGGCCCGATCAGCCCCAGCATTTT. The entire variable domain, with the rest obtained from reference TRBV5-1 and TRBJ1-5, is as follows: KAGVTQTPRYLIKTRGQQVTLSCSPISGHRSVSWYQQTPGQGLQFLFEYFSETQRNKGNFPGRFSGRQFSNSRSEMNVSTLELGDSALYLCASSLAGPDQPQHFGDGTRLSIL.

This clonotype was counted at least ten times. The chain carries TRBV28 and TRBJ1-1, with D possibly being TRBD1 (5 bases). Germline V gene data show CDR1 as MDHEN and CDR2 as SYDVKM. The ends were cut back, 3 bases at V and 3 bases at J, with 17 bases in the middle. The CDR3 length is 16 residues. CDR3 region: CASSFWGLMGHTEAFF. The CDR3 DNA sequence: TGTGCCAGCAGTTTCTGGGGCCTTATGGGTCACACTGAAGCTTTCTTT.

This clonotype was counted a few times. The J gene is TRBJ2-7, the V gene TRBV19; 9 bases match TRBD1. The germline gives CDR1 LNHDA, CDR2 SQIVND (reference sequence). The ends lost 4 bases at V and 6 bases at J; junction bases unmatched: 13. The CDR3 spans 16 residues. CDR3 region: CASSTLSGQGTGEQYF. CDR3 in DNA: TGTGCCAGTAGTACCCTCTCCGGACAGGGGACCGGCGAGCAGTACTTC. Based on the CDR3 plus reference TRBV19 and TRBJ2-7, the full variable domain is DGGITQSPKYLFRKEGQNVTLSCEQNLNHDAMYWYRQDPGQGLRLIYYSQIVNDFQKGDIAEGYSVSREKKESFPLTVTSAQKNPTAFYLCASSTLSGQGTGEQYFGPGTRLTVT.

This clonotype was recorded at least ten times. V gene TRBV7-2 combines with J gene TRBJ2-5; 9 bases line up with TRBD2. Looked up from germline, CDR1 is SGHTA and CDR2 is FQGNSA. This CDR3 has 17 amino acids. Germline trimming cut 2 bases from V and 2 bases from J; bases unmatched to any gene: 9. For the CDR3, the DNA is TGTGCCAGCAGCTTAAGGGGGCGGGGGGGCATACAAGAGACCCAGTACTTC. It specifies CASSLRGRGGIQETQYF.

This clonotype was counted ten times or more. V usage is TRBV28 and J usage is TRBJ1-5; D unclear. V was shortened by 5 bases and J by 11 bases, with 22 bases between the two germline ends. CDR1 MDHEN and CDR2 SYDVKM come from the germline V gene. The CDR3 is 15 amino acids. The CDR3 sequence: CASSGEQRANGAQHF. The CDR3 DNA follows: TGTGCCAGCAGTGGTGAACAGCGAGCAAACGGGGCCCAGCATTTT.